Below, one TCR beta chain is given with its context. As yet, its antigen is unknown. This CDR3 comprises 18 residues. CDR1 and CDR2 (germline): SGHNT, YYREEE (reference sequence). After removal of 5 bases from V and 0 bases from J, the junction contained 8 bases not matched to a gene. The sample belongs to a study of human T cells and chemical hapten exposure. Across the whole study: Chiefly women, the patients showed alopecia areata, totalis or universalis.

General study points: TCRs exceeding a frequency of 1 in 1000 stayed unchanged under DPC sensitization.

TCRdb reanalysed the RACE reads using MiXCR and keeps one entry per CDR3 protein. The sample gives 300,000 to 350,000 distinct CDR3 sequences, around 7% of which show up once; approximately 8% is in the top ten. Time point reported: patch test 1, 2 weeks after DPC sensitization. Noted treatment: therapeutic diphenylcyclopropenone sensitization with weekly scalp DPC. Each donor was an alopecia patient between 18 and 70 years of age who qualified for DPC. V is TRBV5-4 and J is TRBJ1-6; 10 nucleotides align to TRBD1. The sequence derives from a woman under 30 with alopecia areata. Some clones in this sample may be carry-over from other donors' samples. Specimen: whole blood, collected in connection with sensitization to the hapten diphenylcyclopropenone (DPC). This CDR3 is CASRSGTGASSYNSPLHF. The CDR3 DNA is TGTGCCAGCAGATCCGGGACAGGGGCCTCCTCCTATAATTCACCCCTCCACTTT.